The clone carrying this T cell receptor beta chain occurred once. Its antigen remains unidentified. The record originates from a study of cytomegalovirus exposure and HLA in healthy donors. Healthy bone marrow donors made up the cohort. 13 Jbeta primers and 60 Vbeta primers were used for the PCR. Clones were read by immunoSEQ multiplex PCR, and TCRdb kept only the in-frame ones, dropping some. The table records approximately 70,000 clones, around 74% of them present only once. Findings of the study overall: Productive rates of about 87% or about 30% were seen for most TCR beta V segments in an earlier analysis. Sequencing artifact likely explains a cluster of highly shared sequence variants. Researchers reported from a later analysis that most CMV-associated TCR beta chains appeared HLA-restricted.

Germline V gene data show CDR1 as SGHVS and CDR2 as FQNEAQ. The CDR3 loop spans 13 amino acids. Losses at the gene ends were 6 bases for V and 2 bases for J; bases not matched to a gene: 2. V usage is TRBV7-8 and J usage is TRBJ2-3; 7 bases agree with TRBD1. Material: PBMCs. This sequence was found in a woman in her sixties or seventies in good health and CMV-seropositive. The CDR3 DNA is TGTGCCAGCAGAGGGACAGTCACAGATACGCAGTATTTT. Protein: CASRGTVTDTQYF.